This entry is about one TCR beta chain. No antigen is known for it. Trimming took 6 bases from V and 4 from J, leaving 12 bases between them. This CDR3 has 13 residues. The V gene's germline CDR1 is KGHSH and CDR2 LQKENI. This sample was taken from a study of tumour-infiltrating T cells in Burkitt lymphoma. Study as a whole: Repertoire clonality predicted overall and progression-free survival.

General observations from the study: Many Burkitt lymphoma patients shared several public clonotypes.

The assay was immunoSEQ multiplex PCR, and TCRdb's table has in-frame clones only and misses some. This table holds about 730 clones, approximately 96% found once. The sequence came from a human donor with Burkitt lymphoma. Material for sequencing was tumor tissue. The rearrangement links TRBV18 to TRBJ1-1; D is perhaps TRBD1 (6 bases). CDR3 coding DNA: TGTGCCAGCTCTCAGGGGAGGGGCACTGAAGCTTTCTTT. Encoded protein: CASSQGRGTEAFF.